The present T cell receptor (beta chain) was sequenced within a study of shared clonotypes between healthy human individuals. Turning to this clone: Its specificity is unknown.

Data came from immunoSEQ multiplex PCR; TCRdb stores just in-frame clones and leaves some out. Of over a million clones listed, 96% are singletons. Trimming took 4 bases from V and 0 from J, leaving 10 bases between them. In germline, CDR1 is SGHKS, CDR2 YYEKEE (reference sequence). The CDR3 length is 15 residues. Study-wide findings and caveats: Rarefaction exposed incomplete sorted-subset sequencing despite large depth.

The receptor comes from a man between 25 and 39 years old in good health. The chain employs TRBV5-5 and TRBJ2-2, with D uncertain. Sample: naive CD4+ T cells sorted from blood. Subset reported: CD45RA+ positively selected. In DNA, the CDR3 is TGTGCCAGCAGCCGACGCTTCACGAACACCGGGGAGCTGTTTTTT. Its protein is CASSRRFTNTGELFF.